This TCR beta chain was recovered during a study of blood T cell repertoires in COVID-19. Study background: Sources were T cells, B-cell-depleted T cells, or PBMCs; the material itself was cDNA or gDNA.

TCRdb's table, derived via immunoSEQ multiplex PCR, lists solely in-frame clones and lacks some. The data hold around 100,000 clones, with 88% observed a single time. This CDR3 has 13 amino acids. Unmatched junction bases numbered 3, after V lost 4 bases and J lost 4 bases. The sample consisted of peripheral blood. The V call is TRBV12-3 or TRBV12-4, the J call TRBJ1-1; 7 bases map to TRBD1. This TCR derives from a human donor in a cohort sampled during active COVID-19. DNA for the CDR3: TGTGCCAGCAGTTCTCGACAGGGCACTGAAGCTTTCTTT. Translation gives CASSSRQGTEAFF.